The source of this T cell receptor beta chain is a study of shared clonotypes between healthy human individuals. CDR3 length: 16 residues. V lost 2 bases to trimming and J lost 2 bases, with 14 bases between them. Germline loops: CDR1 MNHNS, CDR2 SASEGT. Assay: immunoSEQ multiplex PCR; the TCRdb copy retains only in-frame clones and omits some. The sample has about 660,000 clones, 74% seen once. This clone was detected only a few times. The chain couples TRBV6-1 to TRBJ2-3, with D perhaps TRBD1 or TRBD2 (5 bases each). The sequenced material came from memory CD4+ T cells sorted from blood. Subset reported: CD45RA-negative fraction. The TCR originated in a woman aged 25 to 45 in good health. The CDR3 DNA sequence: TGTGCCAGCAGTGAATTCGAGGGGCGGACCACAGATACGCAGTATTTT. This encodes CASSEFEGRTTDTQYF.